The 31 T cell receptor beta chains reported below all come from one sample, sequenced in a study of blood T cell repertoires in COVID-19. The method was immunoSEQ multiplex PCR; TCRdb's version includes in-frame clones alone and lacks a portion of them. The repertoire consists of some 180,000 clones, with around 89% occurring once and the leading ten covering 2% to 2.5%. Sequencing was done on a sample of peripheral blood. The source of these receptors is a man aged 45-65 years who had recovered from COVID-19.

In DNA, the CDR3 is TGTGCCAGCAGCCCCATTCTCTCGGGGTATAGCACTGAAGCTTTCTTT. Encoded protein: CASSPILSGYSTEAFF. The chain employs TRBV9 and TRBJ1-1, with D uncertain. Trimming pared 4 bases from V and 4 bases from J, leaving 20 bases between. CDR3 size: 16 residues. Germline values: CDR1 SGDLS, CDR2 YYNGEE.

In its sample, this clone was seen once. The genes are TRBV4-3 and TRBJ2-5, with D hard to call. Per the germline V gene, CDR1 is LGHNA and CDR2 is YSLEER. The CDR3 sequence is 15 residues long. V was cut by 4 bases and J by 1 base, with 13 bases left in between. CDR3 bases: TGCGCCAGCAGCCCAAAGGTAGCAGCCCAAGAGACCCAGTACTTC. This codes for CASSPKVAAQETQYF.

This chain uses TRBV7-2 with TRBJ2-6; 7 nucleotides agree with TRBD1. The germline V gene has CDR1 SGHTA and CDR2 FQGNSA. The ends lost 1 base at V and 4 bases at J; junction bases unmatched: 10. This CDR3 is built from 18 residues. In DNA, the CDR3 is TGTGCCAGCAGCTTAGTGGCAGGGGGTCTAGCAGGGGCCAACGTCCTGACTTTC. Translating it yields CASSLVAGGLAGANVLTF.

The table lists this clone with a few counts. This chain connects TRBV28 to TRBJ1-5, with D possibly TRBD1 on 6 matching bases. This CDR3 comprises 14 residues. Germline values: CDR1 MDHEN, CDR2 SYDVKM. V was clipped by 6 bases and J by 7 bases, with 16 bases between them. As DNA, the CDR3 is TGTGCCAGCAGCCAAGGGGGTCAGCGACAGCCCCAGCATTTT. Translated, it gives CASSQGGQRQPQHF. The full variable domain, in which reference TRBV28 and TRBJ1-5 provide the parts outside the CDR3, is DVKVTQSSRYLVKRTGEKVFLECVQDMDHENMFWYRQDPGLGLRLIYFSYDVKMKEKGDIPEGYSVSREKKERFSLILESASTNQTSMYLCASSQGGQRQPQHFGDGTRLSIL.

The chain is built from TRBV19 and TRBJ1-2, with 7 bases identical to TRBD1. Germline trimming cut 7 bases from V and 4 bases from J; bases unmatched to any gene: 9. Germline assignment: CDR1 LNHDA and CDR2 SQIVND (reference sequence). This CDR3 region has 14 residues. For the CDR3, the DNA is TGTGCCAGTATCGAGGACAGGTGGAGCTATGGCTACACCTTC. This encodes CASIEDRWSYGYTF.

This chain uses TRBV7-6 with TRBJ1-2, with D unresolved. The V end lost 4 bases, the J end lost 5 bases, and 8 bases lay between the germline ends. The germline V gene has CDR1 SGHVS and CDR2 FNYEAQ. The CDR3 totals 12 residues. The CDR3 DNA sequence: TGTGCCAGCAGCTCCGGGATTTATGGCTACACCTTC. Its translation: CASSSGIYGYTF.

CDR3 in amino acids: CASARGGRGDSPLHF. CDR3 in DNA: TGTGCTAGTGCCCGAGGGGGAAGGGGTGATTCACCCCTCCACTTT. The chain links TRBV12-5 to TRBJ1-6, with TRBD1 as a possible D gene (6 bases). Germline CDR1 reads LGHNT; CDR2 reads FRNRAP. Trimming took off 7 bases at V and 8 bases at J, with 18 bases between the two ends. CDR3 length: 15 residues.

The gene calls are TRBV30 and TRBJ1-5, with 7 bases lining up with TRBD1. The CDR3 spans 16 residues. Trimming cost V 2 bases and J 0 bases; bases outside gene matches: 7. The V gene's germline CDR1 is GTSNPN and CDR2 SVGIG (reference sequence). CDR3 sequence (DNA): TGTGCCTGGAGTCCTCGGGACAGTCTTAGCAATCAGCCCCAGCATTTT. It yields the protein CAWSPRDSLSNQPQHF.

The chain combines TRBV27 with TRBJ2-7, with TRBD2 matching 9 bases. Germline CDR1 reads MNHEY; CDR2 reads SMNVEV (reference sequence). This CDR3 has 16 amino acids. V was clipped by 8 bases and J by 2 bases; unmatched bases: 13. The CDR3 is CASSRGAGGSPYEQYF. The CDR3 nucleotides read TGTGCCAGCTCACGGGGGGCGGGAGGGTCGCCCTACGAGCAGTACTTC.

The chain joins TRBV5-4 to TRBJ2-2; 9 bases align to TRBD1. The CDR3 loop spans 16 amino acids. The junction had 6 bases not matched to a gene; V was cut back by 5 bases and J by 1 base. Germline V gene data show CDR1 as SGHNT and CDR2 as YYREEE (reference sequence). The CDR3 DNA is TGTGCCAGCAGATCCGGGGGACAGGGGAACACCGGGGAGCTGTTTTTT. Its protein is CASRSGGQGNTGELFF.

CDR3 bases: TGTGCCAGTAGTACTGCAGGGGGATCTGCGTCCACTGAAGCTTTCTTT. This gives the protein CASSTAGGSASTEAFF. V is TRBV2 and J is TRBJ1-1; the match to TRBD1 covers 7 bases. Germline assignment: CDR1 SNHLY and CDR2 FYNNEI. J was trimmed by 4 bases and V by 9 bases; bases with no gene match: 17. The CDR3 contains 16 residues.

The chain links TRBV6-2 or TRBV6-3 to TRBJ1-5; perhaps TRBD1 as D (5 bases). The CDR3 runs to 15 residues. Germline CDR1 and CDR2: MNHEY and SVGEGT. The ends were cut back, 6 bases at V and 7 bases at J, with 19 bases in the middle. The CDR3 bases are TGTGCCAGCAGCCAAGTGGGGGGAGGGAGCCAGCCCCAGCATTTT. Translated, it gives CASSQVGGGSQPQHF.

V and J are TRBV2 and TRBJ2-7, with a possible D match to TRBD1 (5 bases). The germline gives CDR1 SNHLY, CDR2 FYNNEI. Deletions cut 3 bases from V and 5 bases from J, with 11 bases between. The length of the CDR3 is 13 residues. CDR3 in DNA: TGTGCCAGCAGTGAGGTCAGGGCCCACGAGCAGTACTTC. It is translated as CASSEVRAHEQYF.

The CDR3 loop reads CSASPLAGSADTQYF. DNA of the CDR3: TGCAGTGCTAGTCCCCTAGCAGGTAGCGCAGATACGCAGTATTTT. The genes are TRBV20-1 and TRBJ2-3; possible D gene TRBD2, 5 bases. V was trimmed by 3 bases and J by 4 bases, leaving 17 bases between them. CDR1 DFQATT and CDR2 SNEGSKA come from the germline V gene (reference sequence). The CDR3 sequence is 15 residues long.

The chain employs TRBV3-1 (or the pseudogene TRBV3-2) and TRBJ1-6, with D unresolved. V lost 4 bases and J lost 7, with 17 bases in between. CDR1 and CDR2 from the germline V gene are LGHDT and YNNKEL (reference sequence). This CDR3 comprises 16 residues. The CDR3 spells CASSPTSGMGNSPLHF. CDR3 coding DNA: TGTGCCAGCAGCCCTACGTCGGGGATGGGGAATTCACCCCTCCACTTT.

This sequence joins TRBV3-1 (or the pseudogene TRBV3-2) and TRBJ1-5; the match to TRBD1 covers 10 bases. The V gene's germline CDR1 is LGHDT and CDR2 YNNKEL (reference sequence). This CDR3 comprises 17 residues. V gave up 4 bases and J gave up 4 bases; unmatched junction bases: 10. The CDR3 region has the DNA TGTGCCAGCAGCCCCCACCGGACAGGGGGTAGAAATCAGCCCCAGCATTTT. Amino acid sequence: CASSPHRTGGRNQPQHF.

The chain couples TRBV19 to TRBJ2-3, with D perhaps TRBD2 (6 bases). CDR1 and CDR2 from the germline V gene are LNHDA and SQIVND (reference sequence). The CDR3 consists of 16 residues. The V and J ends lost 5 bases and 2 bases respectively, with 17 bases between them. In nucleotides, the CDR3 is TGTGCCAGTAGTGTCGGGACTTTAGTTGTCACAGATACGCAGTATTTT. Its translation is CASSVGTLVVTDTQYF.

This sequence joins TRBV11-2 and TRBJ1-6, with D tentatively TRBD1 (6 bases). V dropped 4 bases and J dropped 5 bases, with 12 bases sitting between them. Germline values: CDR1 SGHAT, CDR2 FQNNGV. The CDR3 is 15 residues long. The CDR3 spells CASSSRTANNSPLHF. The CDR3 coding sequence is TGTGCCAGCAGCTCCCGGACAGCGAATAATTCACCCCTCCACTTT.

This chain joins TRBV4-3 and TRBJ2-3; 16 nucleotides match TRBD2. The CDR3 is made up of 20 amino acids. Unmatched junction bases numbered 11, after V lost 2 bases and J lost 3 bases. Germline V gene sequence: CDR1 LGHNA, CDR2 YSLEER. In DNA, the CDR3 is TGCGCCAGCAGCCAAAGATGGGGACTAGCGGGAGGGCCGGAGACAGATACGCAGTATTTT. Translation gives CASSQRWGLAGGPETDTQYF.

The chain couples TRBV11-2 to TRBJ2-7; D perhaps matches TRBD1 (6 bases). In germline, CDR1 is SGHAT, CDR2 FQNNGV. This CDR3 contains 14 residues. V lost 4 bases and J 6 bases, leaving 16 bases between the germline ends. The CDR3 sequence is CASSSDYRAREQYF. The CDR3, as DNA: TGTGCCAGCAGCTCCGACTACAGGGCACGCGAGCAGTACTTC.

This chain joins TRBV9 and TRBJ2-7; 11 bases fit TRBD2. This CDR3 comprises 15 residues. Germline lookup yields CDR1 SGDLS and CDR2 YYNGEE. V lost 4 bases, J lost 5 bases, and 8 bases stayed unmatched. The CDR3, as DNA: TGTGCCAGCAGCCCCCGGACTAGCGGGCCCCACGAGCAGTACTTC. Protein product: CASSPRTSGPHEQYF.

V usage is TRBV19 and J usage is TRBJ2-1; D perhaps matches TRBD1 (6 bases). Germline V gives CDR1 LNHDA, CDR2 SQIVND (reference sequence). CDR3 length: 15 residues. Trimming removed 5 bases from V and 0 bases from J, with 11 bases in between. CDR3 sequence: CASSSDRSSYNEQFF. In DNA, the CDR3 is TGTGCCAGTAGTTCCGACAGGAGCTCCTACAATGAGCAGTTCTTC.

This clone was picked up one time. This chain connects TRBV9 to TRBJ1-2; 9 nucleotides match TRBD1. Germline V gene lookup returns CDR1 SGDLS and CDR2 YYNGEE. The CDR3 has 15 amino acids. The junction had 4 bases not matched to a gene; V was cut back by 0 bases and J by 4 bases. The CDR3 here is CASSVVTGGPYGYTF. As DNA, the CDR3 is TGTGCCAGCAGCGTAGTGACAGGGGGACCCTATGGCTACACCTTC.

V gene TRBV27 combines with J gene TRBJ1-1; D uncertain. The V gene's germline CDR1 is MNHEY and CDR2 SMNVEV (reference sequence). V dropped 2 bases and J dropped 4 bases, with 8 bases sitting between them. The CDR3 loop spans 13 amino acids. CDR3: CASSLRESTEAFF. CDR3 nucleotide sequence: TGTGCCAGCAGTTTAAGGGAGAGCACTGAAGCTTTCTTT.

This clone showed up just a few times. The CDR3 protein is CASTPAPGGYGYTF. The CDR3 DNA follows: TGTGCCAGCACCCCTGCACCAGGGGGCTATGGCTACACCTTC. The chain joins TRBV5-4 to TRBJ1-2; 7 bases align to TRBD1. Germline loops: CDR1 SGHNT, CDR2 YYREEE (reference sequence). The CDR3 is made up of 14 amino acids. With V trimmed by 6 bases and J by 4 bases, 9 bases remained unmatched. The full variable domain, in which reference TRBV5-4 and TRBJ1-2 provide the parts outside the CDR3, is ETGVTQSPTHLIKTRGQQVTLRCSSQSGHNTVSWYQQALGQGPQFIFQYYREEENGRGNFPPRFSGLQFPNYSSELNVNALELDDSALYLCASTPAPGGYGYTFGSGTRLTVV.

The chain has TRBV25-1 and TRBJ2-1; D unresolved. V gave up 5 bases and J gave up 0 bases, with 20 bases separating them. CDR3 length: 18 residues. In germline, CDR1 is MGHDK, CDR2 SYGVNS. The CDR3 sequence: CASSPYRNRRSSYNEQFF. CDR3 sequence (DNA): TGTGCCAGCAGTCCGTATCGGAACCGCCGGAGCTCCTACAATGAGCAGTTCTTC.

This chain connects TRBV2 to TRBJ2-7; a weak D match, TRBD2 (5 bases). With 4 bases removed from V and 2 bases from J, the gap between germline ends came to 12 bases. Looked up from germline, CDR1 is SNHLY and CDR2 is FYNNEI. The CDR3 length is 14 residues. The CDR3 region is CASSVRATAYEQYF. In DNA form, the CDR3 reads TGTGCCAGCAGTGTGCGGGCCACCGCCTACGAGCAGTACTTC.

The chain uses TRBV3-1 (or the pseudogene TRBV3-2) and TRBJ1-5; D not resolved. Germline CDR1 is LGHDT and CDR2 is YNNKEL (reference sequence). V shed 0 bases and J shed 3 bases, with 3 bases lying between them. The CDR3 covers 13 residues. As DNA, the CDR3 is TGTGCCAGCAGCCAAGATCTCAATCAGCCCCAGCATTTT. Its protein product is CASSQDLNQPQHF.

The chain has TRBV9 and TRBJ2-3; 10 positions match TRBD2. This CDR3 is built from 16 residues. The V gene's germline CDR1 is SGDLS and CDR2 YYNGEE. J gave up 3 bases and V 4 bases, and 8 bases lay outside the gene matches. Here the CDR3 reads CASSPKSGGATDTQYF. For the CDR3, the DNA is TGTGCCAGCAGCCCAAAGAGCGGGGGGGCGACAGATACGCAGTATTTT.

The rearrangement uses TRBV27 and TRBJ2-7; the match to TRBD1 covers 7 bases. CDR1 and CDR2 (germline): MNHEY, SMNVEV (reference sequence). The ends lost 1 base at V and 0 bases at J; junction bases unmatched: 6. The CDR3 loop spans 16 amino acids. Written as DNA, the CDR3 is TGTGCCAGCAGTTTATTAGGGGGCAGTACCTCCTACGAGCAGTACTTC. Protein product: CASSLLGGSTSYEQYF.

The V call is TRBV4-3, the J call TRBJ1-3; D uncertain. V lost 1 base, J lost 0 bases, and 10 bases lay in between. The CDR3 has 16 amino acids. The germline V gene has CDR1 LGHNA and CDR2 YSLEER. CDR3 bases: TGCGCCAGCAGCCAAGCATTTTCAGGCTCTGGAAACACCATATATTTT. Translated: CASSQAFSGSGNTIYF.